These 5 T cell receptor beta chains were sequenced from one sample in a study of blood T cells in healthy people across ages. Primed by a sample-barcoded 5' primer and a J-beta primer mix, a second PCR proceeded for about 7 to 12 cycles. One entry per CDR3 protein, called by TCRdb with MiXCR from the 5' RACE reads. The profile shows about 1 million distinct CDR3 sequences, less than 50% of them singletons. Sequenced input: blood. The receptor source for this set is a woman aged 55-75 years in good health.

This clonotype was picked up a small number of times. CDR3 sequence (DNA): TGTGCCAGCAGCGTATCAGGACAGGTAATCTACGAGCAGTACTTC. Protein product: CASSVSGQVIYEQYF. The chain employs TRBV9 and TRBJ2-7, with 7 bases identical to TRBD1. This CDR3 is 15 amino acids long. CDR1 and CDR2 from the germline V gene are SGDLS and YYNGEE. Trimming at V came to 1 base and at J to 3 bases, leaving 7 bases not matched to a gene.

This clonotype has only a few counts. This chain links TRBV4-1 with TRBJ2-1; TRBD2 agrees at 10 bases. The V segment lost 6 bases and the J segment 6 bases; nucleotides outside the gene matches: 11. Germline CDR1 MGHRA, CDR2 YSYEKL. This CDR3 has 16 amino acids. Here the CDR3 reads CASSHQGTSVLNEQFF. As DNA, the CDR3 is TGCGCCAGCAGTCACCAGGGGACTAGCGTCCTCAATGAGCAGTTCTTC.

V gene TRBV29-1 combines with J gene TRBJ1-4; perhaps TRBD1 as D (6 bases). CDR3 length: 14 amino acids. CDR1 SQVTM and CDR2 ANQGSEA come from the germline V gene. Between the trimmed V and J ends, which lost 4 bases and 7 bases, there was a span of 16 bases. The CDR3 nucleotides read TGCAGCGTTGGGGGGGAAGGGGGACGTGAAAAACTGTTTTTT. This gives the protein CSVGGEGGREKLFF.

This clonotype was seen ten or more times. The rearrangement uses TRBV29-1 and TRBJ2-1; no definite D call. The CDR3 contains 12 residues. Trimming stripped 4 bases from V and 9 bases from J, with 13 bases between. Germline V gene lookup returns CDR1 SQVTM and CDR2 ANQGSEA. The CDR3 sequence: CSVVGAAREQFF. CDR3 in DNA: TGCAGCGTTGTGGGTGCGGCGCGTGAGCAGTTCTTC.

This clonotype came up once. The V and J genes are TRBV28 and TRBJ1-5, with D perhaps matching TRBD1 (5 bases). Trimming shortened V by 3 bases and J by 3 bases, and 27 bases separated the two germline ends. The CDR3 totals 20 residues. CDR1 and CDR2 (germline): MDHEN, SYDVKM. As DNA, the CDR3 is TGTGCCAGCAGTTTCAACGGGGGAGGATCCTCCCACCCGATCAATCAGCCCCAGCATTTT. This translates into CASSFNGGGSSHPINQPQHF. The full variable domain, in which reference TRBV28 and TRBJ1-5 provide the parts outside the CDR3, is DVKVTQSSRYLVKRTGEKVFLECVQDMDHENMFWYRQDPGLGLRLIYFSYDVKMKEKGDIPEGYSVSREKKERFSLILESASTNQTSMYLCASSFNGGGSSHPINQPQHFGDGTRLSIL.